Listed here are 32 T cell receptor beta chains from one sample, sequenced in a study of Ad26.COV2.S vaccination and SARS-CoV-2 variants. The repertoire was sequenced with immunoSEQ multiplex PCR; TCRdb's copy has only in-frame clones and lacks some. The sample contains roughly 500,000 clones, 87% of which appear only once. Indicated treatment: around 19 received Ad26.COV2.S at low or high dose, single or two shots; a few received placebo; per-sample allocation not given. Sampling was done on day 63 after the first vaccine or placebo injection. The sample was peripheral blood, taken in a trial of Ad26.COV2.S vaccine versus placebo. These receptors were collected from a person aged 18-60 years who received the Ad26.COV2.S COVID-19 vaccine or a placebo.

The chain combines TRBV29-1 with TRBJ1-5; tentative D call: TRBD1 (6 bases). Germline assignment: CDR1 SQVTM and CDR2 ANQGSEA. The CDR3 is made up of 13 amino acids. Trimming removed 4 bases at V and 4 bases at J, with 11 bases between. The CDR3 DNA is TGCAGCGTTGGACAGGCTTGGAATCAGCCCCAGCATTTT. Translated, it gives CSVGQAWNQPQHF.

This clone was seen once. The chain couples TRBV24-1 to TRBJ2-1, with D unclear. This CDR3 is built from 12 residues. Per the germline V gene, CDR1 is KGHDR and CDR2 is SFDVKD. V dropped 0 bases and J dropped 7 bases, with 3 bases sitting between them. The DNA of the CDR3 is TGTGCCACCAGTGATTTGAGGAATGAGCAGTTCTTC. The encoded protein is CATSDLRNEQFF.

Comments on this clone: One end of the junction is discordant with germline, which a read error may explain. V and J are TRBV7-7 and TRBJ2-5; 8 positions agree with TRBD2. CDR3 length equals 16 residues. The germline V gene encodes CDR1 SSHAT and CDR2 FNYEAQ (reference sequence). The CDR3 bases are TGTGCTAGCAGCTTAACGGCGGCGGGAGGTTCTGAGACCCAGTACTTC. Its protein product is CASSLTAAGGSETQYF.

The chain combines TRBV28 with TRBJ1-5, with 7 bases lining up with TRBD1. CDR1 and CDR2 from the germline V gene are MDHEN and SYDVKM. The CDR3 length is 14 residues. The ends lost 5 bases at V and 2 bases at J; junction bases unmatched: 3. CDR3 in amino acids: CASSRQGGNQPQHF. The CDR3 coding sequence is TGTGCCAGCAGTCGACAGGGTGGCAATCAGCCCCAGCATTTT. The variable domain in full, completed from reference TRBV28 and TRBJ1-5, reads DVKVTQSSRYLVKRTGEKVFLECVQDMDHENMFWYRQDPGLGLRLIYFSYDVKMKEKGDIPEGYSVSREKKERFSLILESASTNQTSMYLCASSRQGGNQPQHFGDGTRLSIL.

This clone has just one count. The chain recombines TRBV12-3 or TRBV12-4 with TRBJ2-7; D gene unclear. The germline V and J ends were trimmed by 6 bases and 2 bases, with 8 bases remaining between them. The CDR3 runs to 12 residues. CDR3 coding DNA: TGTGCCAGCAGCTACTTCCCCTACGAGCAGTACTTC. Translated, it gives CASSYFPYEQYF.

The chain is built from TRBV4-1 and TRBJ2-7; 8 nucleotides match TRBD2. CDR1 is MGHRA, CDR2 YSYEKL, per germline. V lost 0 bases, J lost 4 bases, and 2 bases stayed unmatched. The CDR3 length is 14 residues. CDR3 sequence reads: CASSQETSAYEQYF. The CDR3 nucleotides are TGCGCCAGCAGCCAAGAGACTAGCGCGTACGAGCAGTACTTC.

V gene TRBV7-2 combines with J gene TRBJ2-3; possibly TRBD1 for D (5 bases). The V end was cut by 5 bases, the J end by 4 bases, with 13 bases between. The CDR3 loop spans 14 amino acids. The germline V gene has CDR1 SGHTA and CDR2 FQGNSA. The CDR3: CASSRSQGSDTQYF. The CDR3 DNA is TGTGCCAGCAGCCGCTCGCAGGGTTCAGATACGCAGTATTTT. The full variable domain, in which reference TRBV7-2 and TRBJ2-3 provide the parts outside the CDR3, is GAGVSQSPSNKVTEKGKDVELRCDPISGHTALYWYRQSLGQGLEFLIYFQGNSAPDKSGLPSDRFSAERTGGSVSTLTIQRTQQEDSAVYLCASSRSQGSDTQYFGPGTRLTVL.

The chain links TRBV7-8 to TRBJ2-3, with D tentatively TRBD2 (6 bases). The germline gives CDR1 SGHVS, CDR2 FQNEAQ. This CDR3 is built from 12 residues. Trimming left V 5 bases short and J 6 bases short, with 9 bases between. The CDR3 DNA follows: TGTGCCAGCAGCCCGGGGAGGGATACGCAGTATTTT. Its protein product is CASSPGRDTQYF.

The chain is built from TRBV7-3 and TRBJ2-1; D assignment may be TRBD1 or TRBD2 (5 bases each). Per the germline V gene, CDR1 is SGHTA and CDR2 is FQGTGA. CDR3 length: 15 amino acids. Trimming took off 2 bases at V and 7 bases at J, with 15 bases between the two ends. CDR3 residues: CASSLVRQGPNEQFF. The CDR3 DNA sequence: TGTGCCAGCAGCTTAGTAAGGCAGGGACCTAATGAGCAGTTCTTC.

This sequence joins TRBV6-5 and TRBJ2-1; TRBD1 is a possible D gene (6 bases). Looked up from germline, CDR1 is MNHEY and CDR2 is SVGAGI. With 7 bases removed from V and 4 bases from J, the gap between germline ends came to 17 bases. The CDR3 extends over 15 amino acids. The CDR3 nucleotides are TGTGCCAGCATCCAAACAGGACAGAAGTACAATGAGCAGTTCTTC. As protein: CASIQTGQKYNEQFF.

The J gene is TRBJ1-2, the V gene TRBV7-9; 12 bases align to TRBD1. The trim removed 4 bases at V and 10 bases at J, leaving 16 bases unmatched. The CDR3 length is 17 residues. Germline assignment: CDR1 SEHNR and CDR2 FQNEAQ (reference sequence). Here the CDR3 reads CASSSLGQGASLPAYTF. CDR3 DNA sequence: TGTGCCAGCAGCTCCTTGGGACAGGGGGCTTCTCTTCCGGCCTACACCTTC.

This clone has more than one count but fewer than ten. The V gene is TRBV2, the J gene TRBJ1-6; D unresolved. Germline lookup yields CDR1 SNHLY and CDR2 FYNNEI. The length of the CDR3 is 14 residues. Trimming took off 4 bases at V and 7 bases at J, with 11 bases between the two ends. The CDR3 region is CASSVNTQNSPLHF. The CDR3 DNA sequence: TGTGCCAGCAGTGTCAACACTCAAAATTCACCCCTCCACTTT. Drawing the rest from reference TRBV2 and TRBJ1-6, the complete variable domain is EPEVTQTPSHQVTQMGQEVILRCVPISNHLYFYWYRQILGQKVEFLVSFYNNEISEKSEIFDDQFSVERPDGSNFTLKIRSTKLEDSAMYFCASSVNTQNSPLHFGNGTRLTVT.

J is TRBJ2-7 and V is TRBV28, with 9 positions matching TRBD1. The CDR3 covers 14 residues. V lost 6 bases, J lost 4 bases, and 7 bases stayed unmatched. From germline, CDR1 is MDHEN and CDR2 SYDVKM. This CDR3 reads CASSLTGGVYEQYF. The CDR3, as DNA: TGTGCCAGCAGCTTAACAGGGGGCGTATACGAGCAGTACTTC.

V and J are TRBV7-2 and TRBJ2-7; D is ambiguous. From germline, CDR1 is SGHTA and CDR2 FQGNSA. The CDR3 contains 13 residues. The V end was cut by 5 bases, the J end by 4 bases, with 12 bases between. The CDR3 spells CASSPLRLYEQYF. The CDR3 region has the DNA TGTGCCAGCAGCCCTCTAAGGTTATACGAGCAGTACTTC.

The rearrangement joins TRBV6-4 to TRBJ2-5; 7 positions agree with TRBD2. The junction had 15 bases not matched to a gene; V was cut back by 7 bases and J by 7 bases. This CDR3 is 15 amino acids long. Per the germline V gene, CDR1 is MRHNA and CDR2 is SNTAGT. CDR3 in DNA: TGTGCCAGCATGGGGGGAGGGTTCCGTGTTGGGACCCAGTACTTC. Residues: CASMGGGFRVGTQYF.

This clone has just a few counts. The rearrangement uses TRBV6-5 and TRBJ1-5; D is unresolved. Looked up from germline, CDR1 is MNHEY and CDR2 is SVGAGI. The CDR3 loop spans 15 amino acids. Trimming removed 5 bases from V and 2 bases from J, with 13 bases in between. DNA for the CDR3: TGTGCCAGCAGTCGGGGAAGTGGTGGCAATCAGCCCCAGCATTTT. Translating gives CASSRGSGGNQPQHF.

The CDR3 loop is CASSLGPGDEQYF. The DNA for the CDR3 is TGCGCCAGCAGCTTGGGGCCGGGGGACGAGCAGTACTTC. The chain combines TRBV5-1 with TRBJ2-7, with a weak D call TRBD2 (6 bases). Germline values: CDR1 SGHRS, CDR2 YFSETQ. Deletions cut 0 bases from V and 5 bases from J, with 9 bases between. The CDR3 runs to 13 residues. The full variable domain, completed using reference TRBV5-1 and TRBJ2-7, is KAGVTQTPRYLIKTRGQQVTLSCSPISGHRSVSWYQQTPGQGLQFLFEYFSETQRNKGNFPGRFSGRQFSNSRSEMNVSTLELGDSALYLCASSLGPGDEQYFGPGTRLTVT.

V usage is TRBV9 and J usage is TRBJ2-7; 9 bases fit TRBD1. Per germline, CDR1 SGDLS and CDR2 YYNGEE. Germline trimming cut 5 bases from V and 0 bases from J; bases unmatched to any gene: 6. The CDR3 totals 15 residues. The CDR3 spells CASSRTGGHSYEQYF. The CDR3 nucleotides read TGTGCCAGCAGTCGAACAGGGGGCCACTCCTACGAGCAGTACTTC. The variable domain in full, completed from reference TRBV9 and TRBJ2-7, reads DSGVTQTPKHLITATGQRVTLRCSPRSGDLSVYWYQQSLDQGLQFLIQYYNGEERAKGNILERFSAQQFPDLHSELNLSSLELGDSALYFCASSRTGGHSYEQYFGPGTRLTVT.

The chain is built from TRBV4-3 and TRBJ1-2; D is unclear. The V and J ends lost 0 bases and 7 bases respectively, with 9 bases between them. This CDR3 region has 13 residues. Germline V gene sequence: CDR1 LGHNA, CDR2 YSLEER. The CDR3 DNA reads TGCGCCAGCAGCCAAGATGCGGGGTTTGGCTACACCTTC. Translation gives CASSQDAGFGYTF.

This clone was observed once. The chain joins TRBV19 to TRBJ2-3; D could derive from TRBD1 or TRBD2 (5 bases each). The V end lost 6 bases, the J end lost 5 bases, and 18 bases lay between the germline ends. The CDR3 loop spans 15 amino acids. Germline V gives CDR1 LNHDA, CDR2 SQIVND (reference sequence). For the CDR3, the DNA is TGTGCCAGTAGCCTTTTTGGGGGAATGGGAGATACGCAGTATTTT. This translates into CASSLFGGMGDTQYF.

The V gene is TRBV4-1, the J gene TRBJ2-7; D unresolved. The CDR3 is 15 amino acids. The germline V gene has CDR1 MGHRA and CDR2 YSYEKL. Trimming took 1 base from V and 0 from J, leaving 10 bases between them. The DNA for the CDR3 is TGCGCCAGCAGCCAAGGTCTGGACGACTCCTACGAGCAGTACTTC. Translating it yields CASSQGLDDSYEQYF.

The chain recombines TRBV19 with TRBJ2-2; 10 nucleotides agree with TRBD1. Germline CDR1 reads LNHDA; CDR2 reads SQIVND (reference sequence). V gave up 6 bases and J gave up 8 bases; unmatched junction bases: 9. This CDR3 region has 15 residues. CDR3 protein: CASRGRTGGTGELFF. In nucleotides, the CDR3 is TGTGCCAGTAGGGGACGGACAGGGGGGACGGGGGAGCTGTTTTTT.

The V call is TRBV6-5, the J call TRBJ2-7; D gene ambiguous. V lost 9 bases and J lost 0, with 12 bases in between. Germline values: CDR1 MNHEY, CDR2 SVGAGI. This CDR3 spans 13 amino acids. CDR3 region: CASSVPSSYEQYF. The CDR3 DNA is TGTGCCAGTTCGGTCCCCAGCTCCTACGAGCAGTACTTC.

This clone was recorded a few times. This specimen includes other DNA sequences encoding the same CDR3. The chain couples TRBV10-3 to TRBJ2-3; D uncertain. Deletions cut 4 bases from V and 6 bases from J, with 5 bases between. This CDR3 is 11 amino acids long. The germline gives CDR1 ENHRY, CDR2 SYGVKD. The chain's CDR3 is CAISAADTQYF. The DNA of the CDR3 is TGTGCCATCAGTGCGGCGGATACGCAGTATTTT.

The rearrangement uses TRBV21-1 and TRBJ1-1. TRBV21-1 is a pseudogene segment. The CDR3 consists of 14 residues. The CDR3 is CASSKVRRPGVAFF. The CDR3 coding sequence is TGTGCCAGCAGCAAGGTTCGCCGGCCGGGGGTAGCTTTCTTT.

The chain's CDR3 is CASSPTSGRGGETQYF. The DNA for the CDR3 is TGCGCCAGCAGCCCCACTAGCGGGAGGGGTGGGGAGACCCAGTACTTC. This chain joins TRBV4-3 and TRBJ2-5; 13 nucleotides align to TRBD2. The CDR3 covers 16 residues. The trim removed 4 bases at V and 5 bases at J, leaving 7 bases unmatched. Germline CDR1 LGHNA, CDR2 YSLEER.

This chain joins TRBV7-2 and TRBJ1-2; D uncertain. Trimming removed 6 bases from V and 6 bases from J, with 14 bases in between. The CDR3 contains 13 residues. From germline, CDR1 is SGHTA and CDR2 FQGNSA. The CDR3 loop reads CASSPGYSDGYTF. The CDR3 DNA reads TGTGCCAGCAGTCCCGGATACTCAGATGGCTACACCTTC. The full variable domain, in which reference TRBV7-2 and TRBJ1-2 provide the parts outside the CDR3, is GAGVSQSPSNKVTEKGKDVELRCDPISGHTALYWYRQSLGQGLEFLIYFQGNSAPDKSGLPSDRFSAERTGGSVSTLTIQRTQQEDSAVYLCASSPGYSDGYTFGSGTRLTVV.

Here the CDR3 DNA reads TGCGCCAGCAGCCTCCGGACAGGGACGAACACTGAAGCTTTCTTT. Protein sequence: CASSLRTGTNTEAFF. J is TRBJ1-1 and V is TRBV5-1; 8 bases agree with TRBD1. In germline, CDR1 is SGHRS, CDR2 YFSETQ. J was trimmed by 1 base and V by 4 bases; bases with no gene match: 6. This CDR3 spans 15 amino acids.

The CDR3 loop reads CASSQGQGKNTEAFF. As DNA, the CDR3 is TGTGCCAGCAGCCAAGGACAGGGGAAGAACACTGAAGCTTTCTTT. This sequence joins TRBV14 and TRBJ1-1; 8 positions match TRBD1. This CDR3 spans 15 amino acids. The ends lost 1 base at V and 1 base at J; junction bases unmatched: 2. The germline V gene has CDR1 SGHDN and CDR2 FVKESK.

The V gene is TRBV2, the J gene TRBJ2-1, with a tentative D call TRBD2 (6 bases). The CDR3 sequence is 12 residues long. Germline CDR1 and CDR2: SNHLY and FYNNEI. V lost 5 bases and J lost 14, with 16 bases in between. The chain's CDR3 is CASSSTGTAEFF. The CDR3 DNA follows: TGTGCCAGCAGTTCCACCGGGACTGCGGAGTTCTTC.

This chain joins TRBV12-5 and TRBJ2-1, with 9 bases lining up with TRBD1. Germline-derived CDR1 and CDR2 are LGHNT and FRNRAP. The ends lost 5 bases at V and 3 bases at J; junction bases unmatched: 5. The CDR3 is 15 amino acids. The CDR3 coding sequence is TGTGCTAGTGGTCGCGGACAGGGGAACTACAATGAGCAGTTCTTC. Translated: CASGRGQGNYNEQFF.

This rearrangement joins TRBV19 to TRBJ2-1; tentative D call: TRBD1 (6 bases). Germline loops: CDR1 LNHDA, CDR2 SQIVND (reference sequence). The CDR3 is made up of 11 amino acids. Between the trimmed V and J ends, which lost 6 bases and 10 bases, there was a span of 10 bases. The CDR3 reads CASSTGREQFF. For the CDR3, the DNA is TGTGCCAGTAGCACAGGGCGGGAGCAGTTCTTC.